The clone carrying this T cell receptor (beta chain) came up many times. Its antigen is not identified. Unique molecular identifiers tagged the TCRbeta library. TCRdb re-analysed the PCR reads in MiXCR, keeping a single row per CDR3 protein. The profile shows roughly 66,000 distinct CDR3 sequences, approximately 5% of them singletons. The data derive from a study of T-cell reconstitution after alpha-beta-depleted transplantation in children. Study conclusions and caveats: Newly produced T cells mostly accounted for T-cell counts and diversity one year post-transplant. Several hundred rapidly expanded clones from non-depleted graft cells reportedly supplied alpha-beta T cells about two months post-transplant. Diversity of TCRbeta at day 60 was high in some patients, arising from surviving recipient T cells and thymic progenitors.

The sequence was collected from a boy under two years old who had a stem cell transplant for acute myeloid leukemia, so the T cells may come from the graft donor. The input for sequencing was PBMCs, mostly from graft donor cells, taken 180 days after TCRalphabeta/CD19-depleted stem cell transplant.

The CDR3 bases are TGCGCCAGCAACCAGGACAGGGGGGATAATGAGCAGTTCTTC. Amino acid sequence: CASNQDRGDNEQFF. The rearrangement joins TRBV5-1 to TRBJ2-1; TRBD1 aligns across 10 bases. Germline V CDR1 and CDR2: SGHRS, YFSETQ. Germline trimming cut 6 bases from V and 7 bases from J; bases unmatched to any gene: 7. There are 14 residues in the CDR3.